This TCR beta chain was profiled in a study of read filtering for tumor transcriptome and immune sequencing. The library was built from about 370 ng RNA with molecular barcoded adaptors for alpha/delta and beta/gamma chains. TCRdb used MiXCR to reprocess the reads, holding one entry per CDR3 protein. The sample contains 35,000 to 50,000 distinct CDR3 sequences, roughly 10% of which appear only once. The CDR3 contains 14 residues. Germline CDR1 MNHEY, CDR2 SMNVEV (reference sequence). V shed 2 bases and J shed 0 bases, with 7 bases lying between them. This clonotype was counted many times. The receptor was derived from a donor aged 40 or over with multiple myeloma. V usage is TRBV27 and J usage is TRBJ1-2; possibly TRBD1 for D (6 bases). The sample was a population of CD138-negative cells sorted from bone marrow. Written as DNA, the CDR3 is TGTGCCAGCAGTTTAAACAGGGCTAACTATGGCTACACCTTC. Amino acid sequence: CASSLNRANYGYTF.